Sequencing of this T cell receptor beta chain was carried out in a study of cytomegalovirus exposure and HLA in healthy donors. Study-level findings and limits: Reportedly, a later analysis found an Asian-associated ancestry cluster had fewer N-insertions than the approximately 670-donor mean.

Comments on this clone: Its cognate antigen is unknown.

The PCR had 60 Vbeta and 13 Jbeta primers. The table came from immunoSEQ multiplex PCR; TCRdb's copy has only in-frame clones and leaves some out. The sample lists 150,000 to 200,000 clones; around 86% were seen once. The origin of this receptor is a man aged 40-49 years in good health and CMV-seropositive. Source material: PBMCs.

The CDR3 sequence: CASSPTRGAYEQYF. CDR3 sequence (DNA): TGCGCCAGCAGCCCGACTAGGGGAGCCTACGAGCAGTACTTC. The rearrangement joins TRBV4-3 to TRBJ2-7, with D perhaps TRBD2 (6 bases). The CDR3 has 14 amino acids. The germline V gene has CDR1 LGHNA and CDR2 YSLEER. The ends were cut back, 4 bases at V and 2 bases at J, with 12 bases in the middle.